These 27 T cell receptor beta chains came from one sample sequenced in a study of T cell changes during pregnancy in multiple sclerosis. Libraries were prepared by immunoSEQ multiplex PCR; TCRdb keeps only in-frame clonotypes and omits some of them. Of about 38,000 clones detected, around 90% appear once; the ten largest clones hold over 0.45%. Material: CD4+ T cells from peripheral blood mononuclear cells, obtained in the second trimester of pregnancy. The receptors here all came from a female donor with multiple sclerosis, enrolled in a pregnancy study.

V is TRBV25-1 and J is TRBJ2-7; no clear D. Germline-derived CDR1 and CDR2 are MGHDK and SYGVNS. The CDR3 runs 12 residues. V lost 5 bases, J lost 3 bases, and 8 bases lay in between. This CDR3 reads CASSRLSYEQYF. In DNA form, the CDR3 reads TGTGCCAGCAGTAGATTGAGCTACGAGCAGTACTTC.

The V gene is TRBV7-3, the J gene TRBJ2-7; 8 bases line up with TRBD1. From germline, CDR1 is SGHTA and CDR2 FQGTGA. CDR3 length: 14 amino acids. V was pared by 4 bases and J by 4 bases, with 6 bases of the junction left unmatched. The CDR3 sequence: CASSSRTGIYEQYF. The CDR3 region has the DNA TGTGCCAGCAGCTCACGGACAGGGATTTACGAGCAGTACTTC.

V and J are TRBV28 and TRBJ2-7, with 9 positions matching TRBD2. The CDR3 has 15 amino acids. Looked up from germline, CDR1 is MDHEN and CDR2 is SYDVKM. Trimming removed 4 bases from V and 3 bases from J; junction bases left unmatched: 7. The CDR3 bases are TGTGCCAGCAGTTCACCGGCGGGAGGGAACTACGAGCAGTACTTC. Its protein is CASSSPAGGNYEQYF.

The rearrangement joins TRBV6-6 to TRBJ2-7, with TRBD1 matching over 7 bases. Germline lookup yields CDR1 MNHNY and CDR2 SVGAGI (reference sequence). V gave up 2 bases and J gave up 3 bases; unmatched junction bases: 7. The CDR3 extends over 15 amino acids. Written as DNA, the CDR3 is TGTGCCAGCAGTTACCCAACCGGGACAGACTACGAGCAGTACTTC. Amino acid sequence: CASSYPTGTDYEQYF.

This clone was counted once. The gene calls are TRBV7-9 and TRBJ2-2; D possibly corresponds to TRBD2 (5 bases). The CDR3 loop spans 14 amino acids. CDR1 and CDR2 from the germline V gene are SEHNR and FQNEAQ (reference sequence). Trimming stripped 1 base from V and 3 bases from J, with 6 bases between. The CDR3 nucleotides are TGTGCCAGCAGCTTAGAGAGGGACACCGGGGAGCTGTTTTTT. Translation: CASSLERDTGELFF.

Concerning this clone: An end of the junction does not agree with germline; a read error may underlie this. This sequence joins TRBV5-1 and TRBJ2-3, with 10 bases identical to TRBD2. Germline loops: CDR1 SGHRS, CDR2 YFSETQ. The CDR3 loop spans 18 amino acids. CDR3 residues: CASSLGASGRRSTDTQYF. The CDR3 bases are TGCGCCAGCAGCTTGGGGGCTAGCGGGAGACGAAGCACAGATACACAGTATTTT.

This chain joins TRBV29-1 and TRBJ1-2, with 8 bases lining up with TRBD1. V shed 5 bases, J shed 4 bases, and the junction held 3 bases outside the gene matches. In germline, CDR1 is SQVTM, CDR2 ANQGSEA. This CDR3 has 12 residues. The CDR3 protein is CSVRTGSYGYTF. As DNA, the CDR3 is TGCAGCGTTCGGACAGGGAGCTATGGCTACACCTTC. Combining the CDR3 with reference TRBV29-1 and TRBJ1-2 gives the whole variable domain SAVISQKPSRDICQRGTSLTIQCQVDSQVTMMFWYRQQPGQSLTLIATANQGSEATYESGFVIDKFPISRPNLTFSTLTVSNMSPEDSSIYLCSVRTGSYGYTFGSGTRLTVV.

The chain is built from TRBV6-5 and TRBJ2-3, with TRBD2 as a possible D gene (5 bases). This CDR3 spans 14 amino acids. The germline V gene encodes CDR1 MNHEY and CDR2 SVGAGI. With 10 bases removed from V and 1 base from J, the gap between germline ends came to 15 bases. The CDR3 sequence is CAKEEGLRTDTQYF. The CDR3 DNA sequence: TGTGCCAAGGAAGAGGGCCTCCGCACAGATACGCAGTATTTT.

This clone was found once. The chain recombines TRBV5-1 with TRBJ2-3, with a tentative D call TRBD1 (6 bases). Looked up from germline, CDR1 is SGHRS and CDR2 is YFSETQ. The CDR3 spans 15 residues. V lost 2 bases and J 2 bases, leaving 12 bases between the germline ends. The CDR3 spells CASSLGPGDTDTQYF. The CDR3 DNA follows: TGCGCCAGCAGCTTAGGCCCAGGGGACACAGATACGCAGTATTTT. The full variable domain, its missing parts supplied by reference TRBV5-1 and TRBJ2-3, is KAGVTQTPRYLIKTRGQQVTLSCSPISGHRSVSWYQQTPGQGLQFLFEYFSETQRNKGNFPGRFSGRQFSNSRSEMNVSTLELGDSALYLCASSLGPGDTDTQYFGPGTRLTVL.

J is TRBJ2-2 and V is TRBV2, with D unresolved. The CDR3 is 12 residues long. With 4 bases removed from V and 6 bases from J, the gap between germline ends came to 6 bases. CDR1 and CDR2 (germline): SNHLY, FYNNEI. CDR3 region: CASSAMAGELFF. The CDR3 DNA sequence: TGTGCCAGCAGTGCTATGGCCGGGGAGCTGTTTTTT.

The rearrangement links TRBV5-4 to TRBJ2-6; the match to TRBD1 covers 8 bases. The V segment lost 4 bases and the J segment 2 bases; nucleotides outside the gene matches: 2. The CDR3 is 15 residues long. In germline, CDR1 is SGHNT, CDR2 YYREEE (reference sequence). For the CDR3, the DNA is TGTGCCAGCAGCCACAGGGGGACTGGGGCCAACGTCCTGACTTTC. Translating gives CASSHRGTGANVLTF.

The chain carries TRBV5-6 and TRBJ2-1, with D perhaps matching TRBD2 (5 bases). The germline gives CDR1 SGHDT, CDR2 YYEEEE. The V and J ends lost 0 bases and 10 bases respectively, with 23 bases between them. This CDR3 has 17 residues. The DNA for the CDR3 is TGTGCCAGCAGCTTGGGTGGTGGAGGCCGTATCGGCGGAGAGCAGTTCTTC. It yields the protein CASSLGGGGRIGGEQFF. The full variable domain, rest sourced from reference TRBV5-6 and TRBJ2-1, is DAGVTQSPTHLIKTRGQQVTLRCSPKSGHDTVSWYQQALGQGPQFIFQYYEEEERQRGNFPDRFSGHQFPNYSSELNVNALLLGDSALYLCASSLGGGGRIGGEQFFGPGTRLTVL.

The CDR3: CASGQGASSSGNTIYF. DNA for the CDR3: TGTGCTTCGGGACAGGGGGCCTCAAGCTCTGGAAACACCATATATTTT. The chain joins TRBV9 to TRBJ1-3, with TRBD1 matching 12 bases. The germline CDR1 and CDR2 sequences are SGDLS and YYNGEE. This CDR3 contains 16 residues.

The rearrangement links TRBV7-9 to TRBJ2-6; TRBD1 matches 8 bases. The J segment lost 4 bases and the V segment lost 1 base, leaving 3 bases of the junction unmatched. Germline lookup yields CDR1 SEHNR and CDR2 FQNEAQ (reference sequence). The CDR3 contains 16 residues. CDR3 amino acids: CASSLGQGSGANVLTF. In DNA form, the CDR3 reads TGTGCCAGCAGCTTAGGACAGGGGTCGGGGGCCAACGTCCTGACTTTC.

In its sample, this clone was seen a few times. This chain connects TRBV7-9 to TRBJ1-5; no reliable D call. The V end was cut by 5 bases, the J end by 1 base, with 6 bases between. Per the germline V gene, CDR1 is SEHNR and CDR2 is FQNEAQ (reference sequence). The CDR3 totals 13 residues. The CDR3, as DNA: TGTGCCAGCAGCACACAGAGCAATCAGCCCCAGCATTTT. Protein sequence: CASSTQSNQPQHF. Drawing the rest from reference TRBV7-9 and TRBJ1-5, the complete variable domain is DTGVSQNPRHKITKRGQNVTFRCDPISEHNRLYWYRQTLGQGPEFLTYFQNEAQLEKSRLLSDRFSAERPKGSFSTLEIQRTEQGDSAMYLCASSTQSNQPQHFGDGTRLSIL.

This chain uses TRBV30 with TRBJ1-5; D is undetermined. The V end lost 0 bases, the J end lost 5 bases, and 23 bases lay between the germline ends. This CDR3 region has 18 residues. The V gene's germline CDR1 is GTSNPN and CDR2 SVGIG (reference sequence). CDR3 DNA: TGTGCCTGGAGTGTTTTCGTCCGCGGAGGGAAACTTGATCAGCCCCAGCATTTT. This encodes CAWSVFVRGGKLDQPQHF.

The CDR3 spells CASSLGGRGSEETQYF. CDR3 in DNA: TGTGCCAGCAGCTTAGGTGGCAGGGGATCGGAAGAGACCCAGTACTTC. The chain carries TRBV13 and TRBJ2-5, with D perhaps matching TRBD1 (6 bases). The CDR3 consists of 16 residues. Trimming stripped 0 bases from V and 3 bases from J, with 14 bases between. Germline V CDR1 and CDR2: PRHDT, FYEKMQ (reference sequence).

The chain recombines TRBV28 with TRBJ2-5, with 8 bases lining up with TRBD1. Trimming removed 2 bases from V and 4 bases from J; junction bases left unmatched: 6. Per germline, CDR1 MDHEN and CDR2 SYDVKM. CDR3 length: 15 amino acids. This CDR3 reads CASSLARTGSETQYF. The CDR3 DNA reads as TGTGCCAGCAGTTTAGCCCGGACAGGGTCAGAGACCCAGTACTTC.

V usage is TRBV9 and J usage is TRBJ2-2; 7 nucleotides agree with TRBD2. CDR1 and CDR2 from the germline V gene are SGDLS and YYNGEE. This CDR3 spans 15 amino acids. With 3 bases clipped from V and 0 bases from J, the junction kept 2 bases outside the gene matches. In DNA, the CDR3 is TGTGCCAGCAGCGGGGGGGGGTCGAACACCGGGGAGCTGTTTTTT. Translated: CASSGGGSNTGELFF.

The CDR3 sequence is CASSLGQEMTGELFF. CDR3 nucleotides: TGCGCCAGCAGCTTGGGACAGGAGATGACCGGGGAGCTGTTTTTT. V gene TRBV5-1 combines with J gene TRBJ2-2; D is perhaps TRBD1 (6 bases). Germline V gene sequence: CDR1 SGHRS, CDR2 YFSETQ. The length of the CDR3 is 15 residues. V gave up 0 bases and J gave up 5 bases, with 11 bases separating them.

This clone was observed a single time. The chain carries TRBV9 and TRBJ1-2; a possible D gene is TRBD1 (6 bases). The V gene lost 0 bases and the J gene lost 8 bases, with 14 bases spanning the gap. This CDR3 comprises 14 residues. CDR1 SGDLS and CDR2 YYNGEE come from the germline V gene. The CDR3 protein is CASSVGDTRGGYTF. DNA of the CDR3: TGTGCCAGCAGCGTAGGGGACACCCGGGGCGGCTACACCTTC.

The J gene is TRBJ1-2, the V gene TRBV28; 12 bases fit TRBD1. In germline, CDR1 is MDHEN, CDR2 SYDVKM. CDR3 length: 16 residues. Trimming removed 6 bases from V and 6 bases from J; junction bases left unmatched: 11. The DNA for the CDR3 is TGTGCCAGCAGAACGGGACAGGGGGCGCGAAAGAATGGCTACACCTTC. Translated, it gives CASRTGQGARKNGYTF.

The chain uses TRBV7-2 and TRBJ2-1; D may be TRBD2 (6 bases). The CDR3 spans 17 residues. Looked up from germline, CDR1 is SGHTA and CDR2 is FQGNSA. Deletions cut 5 bases from V and 4 bases from J, with 21 bases between. The CDR3: CASSIRTTNPLYNEQFF. DNA of the CDR3: TGTGCCAGCAGCATCCGGACTACCAACCCTCTATACAATGAGCAGTTCTTC.

The count of this clone is one. The chain combines TRBV21-1 with TRBJ2-7; the table's D gene call, TRBD1, was not cross checked with the DNA. TRBV21-1 is termed a pseudogene. This CDR3 has 18 amino acids. This chain's CDR3 is CASSKVWAQRISSYEQYF. CDR3 DNA: TGTGCCAGCAGCAAAGTTTGGGCACAGAGAATCAGCTCCTACGAGCAGTACTTC.

The rearrangement joins TRBV5-6 to TRBJ2-3, with TRBD2 matching over 10 bases. This CDR3 spans 16 amino acids. The germline V gene encodes CDR1 SGHDT and CDR2 YYEEEE. J lost 2 bases, V lost 1 base, and 4 bases had no gene match. CDR3 protein: CASSLTSGNPTDTQYF. In DNA form, the CDR3 reads TGTGCCAGCAGCTTGACTAGCGGGAACCCCACAGATACGCAGTATTTT.

The chain recombines TRBV21-1 with TRBJ1-4. TRBV21-1 is a listed pseudogene. The CDR3 extends over 18 amino acids. CDR3 region: CASSKAAAAAATNEKLFF. The CDR3 coding sequence is TGTGCCAGCAGCAAAGCTGCGGCTGCGGCTGCAACTAATGAAAAACTGTTTTTT.

The V call is TRBV4-3, the J call TRBJ2-7; 8 positions match TRBD2. This CDR3 is 15 amino acids long. The V and J ends lost 5 bases and 4 bases, in that order; junction bases with no gene match: 10. CDR1 is LGHNA and CDR2 is YSLEER in the germline V gene. The CDR3 region has the DNA TGCGCCAGCAGCGCGATAGCGGGAACGGGATACGAGCAGTACTTC. Encoded protein: CASSAIAGTGYEQYF.